This T cell receptor (beta chain) appears in the sequencing data of a study of identical twins listed by TCRdb under 2016. For context, the study as a whole: To test whether fetal clonotypes persist, the study used deep sequencing on TCR alpha and beta repertoires from monozygotic twins, unrelated adults of various ages, and cord blood. To rule out contamination, replicate twin experiments were performed at different times with different library preparation protocols.

The protocol used for the library was 5' RACE. Sequencing took place on an Illumina HiSeq 2000. A universal primer binding site was introduced by template switching, and a unique molecular identifier was present in the final cDNA, enabling accurate counting of TCR cDNA molecules. Specific primers in the conserved constant-segment region were used to synthesize first-strand cDNA for the TCR alpha and beta chains. To control for contamination, each cDNA library was double barcoded with a SMART-Mk sample barcode plus Illumina barcodes. TruSeq adapter sequences and Illumina sample barcodes were added in two successive PCR steps. The Illumina HiSeq platform was used with custom primers to sequence TCR alpha and beta cDNA libraries. In the authors' own workflow: Unique molecular identifiers were extracted from raw reads with MiGEC, and CDR3 positions were determined with MiXCR. For each individual, recombination models were inferred using an EM algorithm with the repgenHMM and IGoR tools. The tcR package in R was used for shared clonotype analysis, with sharing normalized by the product of cloneset sizes. To study raw recombination without the effects of thymic and clonal selection, out-of-frame nonproductive sequences were analyzed. In TCRdb, the public reads were trimmed at Q25 with fastp and aligned with MiXCR, with productive beta chains retained. Merged by CDR3 protein, the rows form single entries marked with the most common genes and DNA. TCRdb assigned the V and J calls; the authors' analysis was not used. This sample is represented by about 470,000 distinct CDR3 sequences; roughly 24% of them were singletons. The ten largest clones add up to roughly 3% of the sample.

Only healthy Caucasian donors were included. The twin cohort consisted of three pairs of female monozygotic twins, all aged about 18 to 29 years. Positive isolation kits from Invitrogen were used to isolate CD4+ and CD8+ T cell populations. The V end loses 2 bases and the J end loses 6 bases, and a stretch of 16 bases separates them. From the cysteine through the phenylalanine, the CDR3 covers 16 amino acids. Just CDR3 DNA is preserved here, 48 bases in frame from base 1. CDR1 and CDR2, per the germline V gene (reference sequence), are SGHAT and FQDESV. This clonotype was counted between two and nine times. Which antigen it targets is not known. No base quality information exists; no much larger clone differs at one position. The paper's findings and limits, for the study overall: Abundant cord blood beta clonotypes had fewer insertions, young adult naive repertoires showed a similar but weaker trend, and memory repertoires showed no such trend. Zero-insertion analyses could be partly confounded by invariant T cells such as MAIT and iNKT, although diverse VJ usage argued against such confounding for most clonotypes. Compared with coincidental sharing between unrelated individuals, out-of-frame TCR alpha sequences shared between twins showed an excess of sequences with low generation probability. Recombination models systematically underestimated out-of-frame TCR alpha sharing in monozygotic twins but agreed with sharing between unrelated individuals. Because the same donors could not be followed over many years, the conclusions relied on cross-sectional statistical analysis. In beta out-of-frame sequences, excess twin sharing was weaker, because having fewer shared sequences lowered the signal-to-noise ratio.

This sample was also put to use in a study of T cells expressing NK-cell markers. As the second paper documents: Three sorted T-cell subsets (CD3+CD56+NKG2C+, CD3+CD56+NKG2C- and CD3+CD56-NKG2C+) from about 8 donors had their TCR beta-chain repertoires profiled. Most of the eight sequenced donors were HCMV-seropositive and one was HCMV-seronegative. In several experiments an anti-gammadeltaTCR antibody was added to restrict sorting to alphabetaTCR-expressing T cells. In roughly six donors, the dominant CD3+CD56+NKG2C+ clonotypes were among the top 10 CD8+ clonotypes and accounted for about 1.0-7.0% of CD8+ T cells. Those dominant clonotypes were again the most abundant among CD3+CD56-NKG2C+ cells in a handful of donors, at roughly 25-60.1%. Whether the expanded NKG2C-expressing T cell clones were specific for HCMV antigens remained unclear. All eight donors whose samples were sequenced were randomly selected healthy volunteers, three of them men and five women. HCMV serostatus was determined by detecting HCMV-specific IgG in serum with a commercial ELISA kit. MIGEC was used to demultiplex reads and group the reads by UMI, and MiTCR was used to assemble and quantify clonotypes. To exclude erroneous sequences, only TCR cDNA sequences supported by at least two reads were retained. The tcR package was used for downstream repertoire analysis, and clonotypes were matched across fractions by CDR3 nucleotide sequence plus V segment. Antigen specificity was annotated against VDJdb with VDJmatch, allowing one amino acid substitution in CDR3.

The sequenced material came from CD4+ T cells sorted from blood. The chain couples TRBV11-1 to TRBJ1-4, and TRBD1 may be the D gene, going by 5 matching bases. The origin of this receptor is a woman under 30 in good health. The DNA is TGTGCCAGCAGCTTAACGAGGGGTCAGGAGGATGAAAAACTGTTTTTT. It encodes CASSLTRGQEDEKLFF.